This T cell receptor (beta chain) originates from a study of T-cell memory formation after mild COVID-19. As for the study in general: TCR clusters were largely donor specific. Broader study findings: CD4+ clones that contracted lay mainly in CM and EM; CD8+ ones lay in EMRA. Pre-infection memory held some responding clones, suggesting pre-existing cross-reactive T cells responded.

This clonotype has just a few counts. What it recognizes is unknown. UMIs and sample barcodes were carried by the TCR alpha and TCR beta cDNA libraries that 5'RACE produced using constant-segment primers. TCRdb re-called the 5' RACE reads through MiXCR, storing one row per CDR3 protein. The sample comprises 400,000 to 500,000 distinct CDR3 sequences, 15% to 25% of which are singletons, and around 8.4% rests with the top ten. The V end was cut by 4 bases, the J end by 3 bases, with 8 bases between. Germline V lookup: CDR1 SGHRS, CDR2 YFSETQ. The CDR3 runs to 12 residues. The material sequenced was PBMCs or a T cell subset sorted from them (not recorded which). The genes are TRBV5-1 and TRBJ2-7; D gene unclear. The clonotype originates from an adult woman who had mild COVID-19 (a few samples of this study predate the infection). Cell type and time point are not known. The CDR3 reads CASSKGFYEQYF. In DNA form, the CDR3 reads TGCGCCAGCAGCAAGGGATTCTACGAGCAGTACTTC.